Following are 28 T cell receptor beta chains from one sample sequenced in a study of memory CD4+ T cells and cytomegalovirus serostatus. Generated by immunoSEQ multiplex PCR, the TCRdb table keeps only in-frame clones and is missing some. The sample lists about 58,000 clones; roughly 85% were seen once. The sort gate was single viable CD3+CD4+CD8-CD45RO+ cells for memory CD4+ T cells. What was sequenced was memory CD4+ T cells from blood. The source of these receptors is an adult in good health and CMV-seronegative. Some clones in this sample may be carry-over from other donors' samples.

This clone was seen a few times. V is TRBV28 and J is TRBJ1-2, with D maybe TRBD1 (5 bases). V lost 4 bases and J lost 7, with 10 bases in between. The germline V gene encodes CDR1 MDHEN and CDR2 SYDVKM. CDR3 size: 12 residues. CDR3 DNA: TGTGCCAGCAGTTCGAACGGGGGTGGCTACACCTTC. Translation gives CASSSNGGGYTF.

The rearrangement joins TRBV12-5 to TRBJ1-3; weak D call: TRBD1 (5 bases). There are 18 residues in the CDR3. The V gene's germline CDR1 is LGHNT and CDR2 FRNRAP. V was clipped by 5 bases and J by 0 bases, with 20 bases between them. CDR3 protein: CASGLTPGTAGSGNTIYF. CDR3 DNA sequence: TGTGCTAGTGGTCTAACACCCGGGACCGCGGGCTCTGGAAACACCATATATTTT.

The J gene is TRBJ2-3, the V gene TRBV28, with 9 bases lining up with TRBD2. Germline V gene data show CDR1 as MDHEN and CDR2 as SYDVKM. The CDR3 is 17 residues long. J gave up 0 bases and V 5 bases, and 9 bases lay outside the gene matches. The CDR3 nucleotides are TGTGCCAGCAGTAACCTTCTAGCGGGAACGAGCACAGATACGCAGTATTTT. This encodes CASSNLLAGTSTDTQYF.

This clone showed up just once. This rearrangement joins TRBV9 to TRBJ2-3; D perhaps matches TRBD1 (6 bases). Germline V gives CDR1 SGDLS, CDR2 YYNGEE. The CDR3 consists of 15 residues. V shed 4 bases and J shed 1 base, with 13 bases lying between them. For the CDR3, the DNA is TGTGCCAGCAGCCCCCTCAACAGGGGCACAGATACGCAGTATTTT. Translating it yields CASSPLNRGTDTQYF. The full variable domain, its missing parts supplied by reference TRBV9 and TRBJ2-3, is DSGVTQTPKHLITATGQRVTLRCSPRSGDLSVYWYQQSLDQGLQFLIQYYNGEERAKGNILERFSAQQFPDLHSELNLSSLELGDSALYFCASSPLNRGTDTQYFGPGTRLTVL.

This sequence joins TRBV19 and TRBJ2-2, with TRBD1 matching 9 bases. CDR1 and CDR2 from the germline V gene are LNHDA and SQIVND (reference sequence). The CDR3 has 15 amino acids. The V segment lost 4 bases and the J segment 2 bases; nucleotides outside the gene matches: 2. The CDR3 is CASSRGQGNTGELFF. The CDR3 DNA is TGTGCCAGTAGTAGGGGACAGGGTAACACCGGGGAGCTGTTTTTT.

The V call is TRBV7-6, the J call TRBJ2-3; perhaps D is TRBD1 or TRBD2 (5 bases each). Germline CDR1 is SGHVS and CDR2 is FNYEAQ. V lost 6 bases and J lost 7, with 17 bases in between. The CDR3 extends over 14 amino acids. The CDR3 DNA reads as TGTGCCAGCAGGAGGGGCGGTAGAGCCCATACGCAGTATTTT. It encodes CASRRGGRAHTQYF.

The rearrangement joins TRBV10-3 to TRBJ1-3, with D perhaps TRBD1 (6 bases). Germline V gene data show CDR1 as ENHRY and CDR2 as SYGVKD. V gave up 4 bases and J gave up 2 bases, with 9 bases separating them. There are 14 residues in the CDR3. In DNA, the CDR3 is TGTGCCATCAGTGCTGCAGGGGCTGGAAACACCATATATTTT. It yields the protein CAISAAGAGNTIYF.

The chain joins TRBV5-6 to TRBJ2-5; no clear D. In germline, CDR1 is SGHDT, CDR2 YYEEEE. The CDR3 is made up of 12 amino acids. The V end was cut by 1 base, the J end by 4 bases, with 5 bases between. The DNA for the CDR3 is TGTGCCAGCAGCTTGTTGATAGAGACCCAGTACTTC. It is translated as CASSLLIETQYF.

The rearrangement joins TRBV27 to TRBJ2-5, with 8 bases that match TRBD1. This CDR3 comprises 15 residues. CDR1 MNHEY and CDR2 SMNVEV come from the germline V gene (reference sequence). The V gene end was trimmed by 6 bases and the J gene end by 2 bases; junction bases not matched to a gene: 8. The CDR3 here is CASRNPGTGQETQYF. Here the CDR3 DNA reads TGTGCCAGCAGGAATCCCGGGACAGGTCAAGAGACCCAGTACTTC.

The chain couples TRBV7-2 to TRBJ1-1, with D unresolved. In germline, CDR1 is SGHTA, CDR2 FQGNSA. The CDR3 runs 13 residues. Trimming removed 5 bases from V and 1 base from J, with 8 bases in between. This CDR3 reads CASSPGRNTEAFF. The CDR3 nucleotides read TGTGCCAGCAGCCCGGGGAGGAACACTGAAGCTTTCTTT.

The chain uses TRBV4-2 and TRBJ2-2, with 9 bases aligning to TRBD2. The V gene's germline CDR1 is LGHNA and CDR2 YNFKEQ. This CDR3 comprises 17 residues. J gave up 9 bases and V 1 base, and 12 bases lay outside the gene matches. CDR3 sequence: CASSQGSGGRVDRELFF. The CDR3, as DNA: TGTGCCAGCAGCCAAGGGTCGGGCGGGAGGGTGGACCGGGAGCTGTTTTTT.

The chain's CDR3 is CASSLAAAAGNTIYF. The CDR3 region has the DNA TGTGCCAGCAGCTTAGCGGCGGCGGCCGGAAACACCATATATTTT. The chain combines TRBV11-1 with TRBJ1-3; unclear D gene. CDR3 size: 15 residues. Trimming shortened V by 0 bases and J by 4 bases, and 10 bases separated the two germline ends. Per germline, CDR1 SGHAT and CDR2 FQDESV (reference sequence).

V usage is TRBV18 and J usage is TRBJ1-3; no reliable D call. V gave up 4 bases and J gave up 6 bases, with 10 bases separating them. Germline CDR1 KGHSH, CDR2 LQKENI. The CDR3 extends over 13 amino acids. CDR3 in DNA: TGTGCCAGCTCACTCACAAAGGAAAACACCATATATTTT. Translation gives CASSLTKENTIYF.

This clone has a single count. The chain uses TRBV27 and TRBJ1-2; D gene unclear. Trimming stripped 6 bases from V and 5 bases from J, with 7 bases between. This CDR3 is built from 11 residues. The V gene's germline CDR1 is MNHEY and CDR2 SMNVEV (reference sequence). This CDR3 reads CASSQPYGYTF. The CDR3 DNA reads TGTGCCAGCAGCCAGCCATATGGCTACACCTTC.

The count of this clone is one. The chain recombines TRBV28 with TRBJ2-7, with D perhaps assigned TRBD1 or TRBD2 (5 bases each). The CDR3 consists of 14 residues. Germline V lookup: CDR1 MDHEN, CDR2 SYDVKM. V lost 8 bases to trimming and J lost 3 bases, with 17 bases between them. CDR3 residues: CASHGTVESYEQYF. CDR3 DNA: TGTGCCAGCCACGGGACGGTCGAAAGCTACGAGCAGTACTTC.

The rearrangement links TRBV18 to TRBJ2-1; D perhaps matches TRBD1 (5 bases). In germline, CDR1 is KGHSH, CDR2 LQKENI. The CDR3 is 15 amino acids. V lost 0 bases, J lost 3 bases, and 9 bases lay in between. The DNA of the CDR3 is TGTGCCAGCTCACCACCACAGGCGCTCTACAATGAGCAGTTCTTC. Translating gives CASSPPQALYNEQFF.

The chain uses TRBV4-1 and TRBJ2-7; 10 bases are a match to TRBD2. The CDR3 runs 15 residues. Germline lookup yields CDR1 MGHRA and CDR2 YSYEKL. The ends lost 0 bases at V and 6 bases at J; junction bases unmatched: 5. The CDR3 is CASSQDPLAGVEQYF. The CDR3 DNA sequence: TGCGCCAGCAGCCAAGATCCCCTAGCGGGAGTCGAGCAGTACTTC.

CDR3: CASSVVQGTPGELFF. DNA for the CDR3: TGTGCCAGCAGCGTAGTTCAGGGGACCCCCGGGGAGCTGTTTTTT. The chain joins TRBV9 to TRBJ2-2; perhaps TRBD1 as D (6 bases). Trimming shortened V by 0 bases and J by 6 bases, and 12 bases separated the two germline ends. CDR3 length equals 15 residues. Germline CDR1 reads SGDLS; CDR2 reads YYNGEE.

The chain links TRBV5-1 to TRBJ2-2; D unresolved. Trimming left V 7 bases short and J 8 bases short, with 9 bases between. CDR1 is SGHRS, CDR2 YFSETQ, per germline. This CDR3 spans 11 amino acids. Here the CDR3 reads CASEEGGELFF. The CDR3 DNA reads TGCGCCAGCGAGGAAGGAGGGGAGCTGTTTTTT.

V usage is TRBV7-8 and J usage is TRBJ2-5, with TRBD1 identical over 7 bases. Germline values: CDR1 SGHVS, CDR2 FQNEAQ. CDR3 length: 13 residues. J lost 4 bases, V lost 5 bases, and 4 bases had no gene match. The CDR3 coding sequence is TGTGCCAGCAGCCAAGCAGGGGGAGAGACCCAGTACTTC. This codes for CASSQAGGETQYF.

This clone has a single count. The J gene is TRBJ1-6, the V gene TRBV9; D gene ambiguous. Germline CDR1 SGDLS, CDR2 YYNGEE. V was trimmed by 5 bases and J by 7 bases, leaving 13 bases between them. This CDR3 comprises 14 residues. The CDR3 protein is CASSDLRVNSPLHF. The CDR3 bases are TGTGCCAGCAGTGATCTCCGGGTAAATTCACCCCTCCACTTT.

This clone was observed once. V and J are TRBV7-2 and TRBJ2-6, with 8 bases aligning to TRBD1. Germline V gene data show CDR1 as SGHTA and CDR2 as FQGNSA. Losses at the gene ends were 2 bases for V and 4 bases for J; bases not matched to a gene: 4. This CDR3 comprises 16 residues. This CDR3 reads CASSLQGARGANVLTF. CDR3 in DNA: TGTGCCAGCAGCTTACAGGGGGCGCGAGGGGCCAACGTCCTGACTTTC.

The chain carries TRBV30 and TRBJ2-1; 7 positions agree with TRBD1. CDR3 length equals 14 residues. Germline CDR1 reads GTSNPN; CDR2 reads SVGIG (reference sequence). Unmatched junction bases numbered 7, after V lost 0 bases and J lost 8 bases. DNA for the CDR3: TGTGCCTGGAGTGTAGGACAGGAGTACGATGAGCAGTTCTTC. This gives the protein CAWSVGQEYDEQFF.

This clone rates as medium-sized (0.01 to 0.1%). The chain couples TRBV7-2 to TRBJ2-7; no clear D. Germline CDR1 and CDR2: SGHTA and FQGNSA. This CDR3 has 12 residues. V was trimmed by 3 bases and J by 3 bases, leaving 6 bases between them. CDR3 bases: TGTGCCAGCAGCTTCCCGGGCTACGAGCAGTACTTC. This codes for CASSFPGYEQYF.

The rearrangement joins TRBV6-5 to TRBJ2-1, with a weak D call TRBD1 (6 bases). The ends were cut back, 10 bases at V and 0 bases at J, with 16 bases in the middle. The CDR3 length is 15 residues. Germline V gene sequence: CDR1 MNHEY, CDR2 SVGAGI. CDR3 in amino acids: CATQPTGSSYNEQFF. In nucleotides, the CDR3 is TGTGCCACCCAACCGACAGGTAGCTCCTACAATGAGCAGTTCTTC.

V gene TRBV2 combines with J gene TRBJ2-7; 7 bases agree with TRBD1. Germline V gene lookup returns CDR1 SNHLY and CDR2 FYNNEI. The CDR3 length is 13 residues. J gave up 6 bases and V 6 bases, and 8 bases lay outside the gene matches. CDR3: CASRRGRQGEQYF. In DNA, the CDR3 is TGTGCCAGCAGGAGGGGTAGACAGGGCGAGCAGTACTTC.

This sequence joins TRBV27 and TRBJ1-5; TRBD1 agrees at 8 bases. The CDR3 covers 15 residues. V shed 6 bases, J shed 7 bases, and the junction held 11 bases outside the gene matches. CDR1 and CDR2 from the germline V gene are MNHEY and SMNVEV (reference sequence). The CDR3 spells CASRSQGAKGQPQHF. CDR3 nucleotide sequence: TGTGCCAGCAGGAGTCAGGGGGCCAAGGGGCAGCCCCAGCATTTT.

The genes are TRBV28 and TRBJ1-3, with D uncertain. Germline V gene sequence: CDR1 MDHEN, CDR2 SYDVKM. This CDR3 has 16 residues. Trimming cost V 5 bases and J 1 base, with 15 bases left between them. CDR3 sequence reads: CASSPPPGRSGNTIYF. In DNA, the CDR3 is TGTGCCAGCAGTCCTCCCCCCGGGCGATCTGGAAACACCATATATTTT.